This T cell receptor (beta chain) was sequenced for a study of regulatory T cells after allogeneic stem cell transplantation (dated by TCRdb to 2017 to 2018). Turning to the overall study: Patients were stratified according to whether acute graft-versus-host disease had developed within 100 days after stem cell transplantation. Conventional CD4+ T cells defined as CD4+CD25+/-CD127+ were also sorted and TCR-sequenced for comparison in the study. Between patients who did and did not develop acute graft-versus-host disease, the study compared the regulatory T-cell TCR repertoire following allogeneic stem cell transplantation. Fluorescence-activated cell sorting was used to isolate CD4+CD25+CD127- regulatory T cells from patient PBMCs.

Sequencing instrument: Illumina MiSeq. The SMARTer RACE cDNA Amplification kit was used to reverse transcribe the RNA, and the TCR beta CDR3 region was then amplified. RNA from sorted cells was extracted with the RNeasy Mini Kit. TCR beta amplicons were sequenced using Illumina paired-end sequencing. The paper's data handling went like this. MiXCR, VDJtools and the tcR R package were used for TCR repertoire analysis. The inverse Simpson index was used to quantify diversity, and clones were categorized as rare, small, medium or expanded according to repertoire proportion. Through fastp at Q25 and MiXCR, TCRdb rebuilt clones from the public reads, retaining in-frame beta chains. Each CDR3 protein appears once, grouped with its most common genes and DNA. TCRdb's processing, not the authors' own work, is the source of the V and J calls. The sample has 4,000 to 5,000 distinct CDR3 sequences on record, over 95% of them singletons. The ten largest clones capture roughly 39% of the sample.

Study-wide findings and limitations: Compared with patients who had graft-versus-host disease, patients without the disease had a regulatory T-cell TCR repertoire that was more focused and less diverse. The small patient sample size meant the findings required validation in a larger cohort. Whether or not patients had graft-versus-host disease, conventional CD4+ T-cell repertoire diversity showed no significant difference. A significantly larger repertoire share was occupied by the top 10 regulatory T-cell clones in non-GvHD patients, which suggested expansion of presumably allo-specific protective clones. None of the regulatory T-cell clones was shared across all patients, and no significant correlation was found between sorted cell numbers and the inverse Simpson index.

In the paper's terms, the time point label means: 30 days after allogeneic hematopoietic stem cell transplantation. At 30 days after allogeneic hematopoietic stem cell transplantation, peripheral blood mononuclear cells were collected from the patients. Details on this clonotype: Its antigen remains unidentified. The sample holds no much larger clone one base away, and base qualities are not on file.

The sequences come from sorted CD4+ T cells from blood (whether regulatory or conventional is not recorded), collected 30 days after allogeneic stem cell transplant. The source of this sequence is a human patient who had an allogeneic stem cell transplant, so the T cells may come from the graft donor.

This receptor carries the CDR3 CASSPRDGQEAQFF. The nucleotide sequence is TGTGCCAGCAGTCCGCGGGACGGACAAGAGGCCCAGTTCTTC. The V and J genes are TRBV6-5 and TRBJ2-5, with a tentative D gene TRBD2 over 6 matching bases. Judging by the DNA end, TRBJ2-1 fits better; the J call may be wrong. The CDR3 holds 14 amino acids from the cysteine to the phenylalanine. Only the CDR3 region is kept as DNA, spanning 42 bases read in frame from base 1. CDR1 is given as MNHEY and CDR2 as SVGAGI, both from the germline V gene.